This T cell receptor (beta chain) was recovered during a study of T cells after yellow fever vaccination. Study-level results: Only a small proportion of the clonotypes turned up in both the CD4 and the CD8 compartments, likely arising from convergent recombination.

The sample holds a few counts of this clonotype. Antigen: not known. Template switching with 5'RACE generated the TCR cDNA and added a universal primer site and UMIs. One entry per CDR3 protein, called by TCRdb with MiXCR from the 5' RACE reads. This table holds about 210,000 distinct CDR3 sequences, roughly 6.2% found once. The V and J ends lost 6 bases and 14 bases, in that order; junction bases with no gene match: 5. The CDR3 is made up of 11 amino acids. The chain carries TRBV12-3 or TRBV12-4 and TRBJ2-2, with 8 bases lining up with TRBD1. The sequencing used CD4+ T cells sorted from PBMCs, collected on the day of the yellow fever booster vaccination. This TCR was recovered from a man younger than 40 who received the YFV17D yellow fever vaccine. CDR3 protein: CASRGTGALFF. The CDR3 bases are TGTGCCAGCAGGGGGACAGGTGCCCTGTTTTTT.